This entry lists 9 T cell receptor beta chains sequenced from one sample in a study of T cells in Graves' hyperthyroidism and ophthalmopathy. The TCR beta CDR3 regions underwent amplification using RNA transcripts as the source. HTBI primers drove first-round RT-PCR of the TCR CDR3. One entry per CDR3 protein results from TCRdb running MiXCR on the multiplex PCR reads. The sample lists hundreds of thousands of distinct CDR3 sequences, roughly 40% occurring once. Sequenced: blood. These receptors all stem from a man aged 18 to 35 with Graves' hyperthyroidism.

This clonotype was observed many times. The J gene is TRBJ2-2, the V gene TRBV7-9; D possibly corresponds to TRBD1 (6 bases). Between the trimmed V and J ends, which lost 4 bases and 2 bases, there was a span of 8 bases. CDR3 length: 14 amino acids. CDR1 and CDR2 from the germline V gene are SEHNR and FQNEAQ (reference sequence). The CDR3 sequence: CASSSDSNTGELFF. The CDR3 DNA is TGTGCCAGCAGCTCGGACAGTAACACCGGGGAGCTGTTTTTT.

The chain is built from TRBV12-3 or TRBV12-4 and TRBJ2-2; D possibly corresponds to TRBD2 (5 bases). The CDR3 contains 14 residues. V lost 3 bases, J lost 4 bases, and 9 bases lay in between. CDR3 in amino acids: CASSFGVVTGELFF. The CDR3, as DNA: TGTGCCAGCAGTTTCGGGGTAGTCACCGGGGAGCTGTTTTTT.

This clonotype has a count of ten or more. V usage is TRBV6-5 and J usage is TRBJ1-2; D unresolved. V was shortened by 4 bases and J by 2 bases, with 5 bases between the two germline ends. Germline loops: CDR1 MNHEY, CDR2 SVGAGI. CDR3 length: 12 residues. The CDR3 DNA reads as TGTGCCAGCAGTTCCCAGAACTATGGCTACACCTTC. Translated: CASSSQNYGYTF.

This clonotype was counted many times. J is TRBJ1-1 and V is TRBV2; D is possibly TRBD1 (5 bases). V lost 4 bases and J lost 1, with 13 bases in between. Per germline, CDR1 SNHLY and CDR2 FYNNEI. The CDR3 totals 15 residues. The CDR3 DNA reads TGTGCCAGCAGTGCCGAACAGGTCCCGAACACTGAAGCTTTCTTT. This codes for CASSAEQVPNTEAFF.

This clonotype was seen at least ten times. This rearrangement joins TRBV25-1 to TRBJ1-1, with D tentatively TRBD1 (5 bases). CDR1 and CDR2 from the germline V gene are MGHDK and SYGVNS. Trimming cost V 1 base and J 1 base, with 7 bases left between them. The CDR3 runs 14 residues. The CDR3 nucleotides are TGTGCCAGCAGTGAATCGAGGGGGAACACTGAAGCTTTCTTT. Amino acids: CASSESRGNTEAFF.

The rearrangement joins TRBV11-2 to TRBJ2-7; no clear D. Germline V gives CDR1 SGHAT, CDR2 FQNNGV. The V gene lost 5 bases and the J gene lost 5 bases, with 19 bases spanning the gap. The CDR3 extends over 15 amino acids. The CDR3 DNA sequence: TGTGCCAGCAGCCCCCCGGCACTACGCGGCAACGAGCAGTACTTC. It specifies CASSPPALRGNEQYF.

In this sample, this clonotype turned up many times. The chain is built from TRBV19 and TRBJ1-1, with D unclear. In germline, CDR1 is LNHDA, CDR2 SQIVND (reference sequence). The CDR3 is made up of 14 amino acids. V lost 5 bases and J lost 4, with 14 bases in between. The CDR3 nucleotides read TGTGCCAGTAGTGGGTCCTCAGGTAGCACTGAAGCTTTCTTT. Protein sequence: CASSGSSGSTEAFF.

This clonotype appeared many times. The chain uses TRBV15 and TRBJ2-5; 10 nucleotides align to TRBD1. The CDR3 has 16 residues. Germline trimming cut 5 bases from V and 4 bases from J; bases unmatched to any gene: 10. Germline assignment: CDR1 LNHNV and CDR2 YYDKDF (reference sequence). CDR3 protein: CATSSDRGLSGETQYF. The CDR3 region has the DNA TGTGCCACCAGCTCCGACAGGGGGCTAAGTGGAGAGACCCAGTACTTC.

The chain is built from TRBV5-1 and TRBJ1-4; 10 positions agree with TRBD1. CDR3 length: 14 amino acids. Germline CDR1 and CDR2: SGHRS and YFSETQ. V shed 5 bases and J 6 bases; nucleotides not matched to a gene: 4. The CDR3 spells CASSKGTGDEKLFF. The CDR3 DNA is TGCGCCAGCAGTAAGGGGACAGGGGATGAAAAACTGTTTTTT.